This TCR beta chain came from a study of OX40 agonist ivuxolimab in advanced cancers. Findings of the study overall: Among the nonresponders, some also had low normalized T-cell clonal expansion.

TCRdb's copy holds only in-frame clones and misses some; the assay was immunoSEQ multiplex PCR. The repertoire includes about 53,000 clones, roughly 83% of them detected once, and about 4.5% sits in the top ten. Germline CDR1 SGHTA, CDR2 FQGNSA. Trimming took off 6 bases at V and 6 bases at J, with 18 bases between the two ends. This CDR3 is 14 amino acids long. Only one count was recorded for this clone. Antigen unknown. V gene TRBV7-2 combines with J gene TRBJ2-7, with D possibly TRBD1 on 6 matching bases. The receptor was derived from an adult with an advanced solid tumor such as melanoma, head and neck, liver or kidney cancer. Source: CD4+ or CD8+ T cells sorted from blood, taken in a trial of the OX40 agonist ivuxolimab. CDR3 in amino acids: CASSYVHRVGEQYF. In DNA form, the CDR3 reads TGTGCCAGCAGTTACGTTCACAGGGTAGGCGAGCAGTACTTC. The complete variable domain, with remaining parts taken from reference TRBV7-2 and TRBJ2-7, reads GAGVSQSPSNKVTEKGKDVELRCDPISGHTALYWYRQSLGQGLEFLIYFQGNSAPDKSGLPSDRFSAERTGGSVSTLTIQRTQQEDSAVYLCASSYVHRVGEQYFGPGTRLTVT.